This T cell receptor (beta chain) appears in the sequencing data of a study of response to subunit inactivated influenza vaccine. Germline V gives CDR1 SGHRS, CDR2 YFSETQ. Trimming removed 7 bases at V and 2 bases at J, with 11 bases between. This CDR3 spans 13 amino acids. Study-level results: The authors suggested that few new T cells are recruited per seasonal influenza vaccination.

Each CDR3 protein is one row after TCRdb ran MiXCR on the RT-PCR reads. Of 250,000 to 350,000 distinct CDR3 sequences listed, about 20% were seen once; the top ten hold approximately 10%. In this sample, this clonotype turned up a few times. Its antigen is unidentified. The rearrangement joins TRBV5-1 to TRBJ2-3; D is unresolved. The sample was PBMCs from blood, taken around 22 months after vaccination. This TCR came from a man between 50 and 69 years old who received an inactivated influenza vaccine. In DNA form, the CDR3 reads TGCGCCAGCGGAGCGAACCCCACAGATACGCAGTATTTT. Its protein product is CASGANPTDTQYF.